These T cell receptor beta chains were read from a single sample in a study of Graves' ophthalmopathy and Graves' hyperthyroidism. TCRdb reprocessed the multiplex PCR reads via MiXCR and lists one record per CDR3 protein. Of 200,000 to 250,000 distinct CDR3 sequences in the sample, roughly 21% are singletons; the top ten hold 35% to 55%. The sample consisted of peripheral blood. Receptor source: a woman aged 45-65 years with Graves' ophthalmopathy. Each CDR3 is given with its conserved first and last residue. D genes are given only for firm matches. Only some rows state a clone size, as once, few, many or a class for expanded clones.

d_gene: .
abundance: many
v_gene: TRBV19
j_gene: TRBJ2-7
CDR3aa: CASSIGSKSYEQYF
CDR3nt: TGTGCCAGTAGTATTGGCAGTAAATCCTACGAGCAGTACTTC

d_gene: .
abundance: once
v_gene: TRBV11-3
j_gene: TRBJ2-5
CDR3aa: CASSLGPRGQETQYF
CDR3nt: TGTGCCAGCAGCTTAGGTCCCCGGGGCCAAGAGACCCAGTACTTC

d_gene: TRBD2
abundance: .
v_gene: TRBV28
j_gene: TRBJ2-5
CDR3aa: CASSYPREGTQYF
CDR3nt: TGTGCCAGCAGTTACCCGCGGGAGGGGACCCAGTACTTC

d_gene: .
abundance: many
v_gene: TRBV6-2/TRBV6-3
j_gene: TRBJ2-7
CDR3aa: CASSYSMSQTYEQYF
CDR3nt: TGTGCCAGCAGTTACTCGATGTCTCAAACCTACGAGCAGTACTTC

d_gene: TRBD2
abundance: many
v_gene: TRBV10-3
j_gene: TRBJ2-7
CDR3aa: CAIGRTSGPTYEQYF
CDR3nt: TGTGCCATCGGAAGGACTAGCGGGCCGACCTACGAGCAGTACTTC

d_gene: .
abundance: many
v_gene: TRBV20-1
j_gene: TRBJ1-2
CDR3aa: CSARPRGGEYGYTF
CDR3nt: TGCAGTGCTAGACCCCGGGGAGGGGAATATGGCTACACCTTC

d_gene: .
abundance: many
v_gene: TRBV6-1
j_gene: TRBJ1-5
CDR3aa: CASSEGQPINQPQHF
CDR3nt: TGTGCCAGCAGTGAAGGGCAGCCTATCAATCAGCCCCAGCATTTT

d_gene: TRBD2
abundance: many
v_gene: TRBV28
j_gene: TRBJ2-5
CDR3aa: CASSRGTSGRETQYF
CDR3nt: TGTGCCAGCAGTCGAGGGACTAGCGGGAGGGAGACCCAGTACTTC

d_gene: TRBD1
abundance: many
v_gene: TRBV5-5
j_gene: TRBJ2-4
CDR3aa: CASSFADRGVGIQYF
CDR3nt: TGTGCCAGCAGCTTTGCGGACAGGGGAGTGGGCATTCAGTACTTC

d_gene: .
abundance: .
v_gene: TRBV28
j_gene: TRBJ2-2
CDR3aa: CASRTDKVNTGELSF
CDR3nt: TGTGCCAGCAGAACAGACAAGGTGAACACCGGGGAGCTGTCTTTT

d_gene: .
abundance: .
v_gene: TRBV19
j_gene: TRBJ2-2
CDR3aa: CASSIGRGAVIGELFF
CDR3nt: TGTGCCAGTAGTATTGGTCGGGGGGCGGTCATCGGGGAGCTGTTTTTT

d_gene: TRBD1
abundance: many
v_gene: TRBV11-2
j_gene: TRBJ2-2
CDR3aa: CASSLRQGTMNTGELFF
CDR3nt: TGTGCCAGCAGCCTAAGACAGGGGACAATGAACACCGGGGAGCTGTTTTTT

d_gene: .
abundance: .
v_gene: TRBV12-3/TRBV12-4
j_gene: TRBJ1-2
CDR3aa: CASSFGEYGYTF
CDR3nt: TGTGCCAGCAGTTTCGGAGAATATGGCTACACCTTC

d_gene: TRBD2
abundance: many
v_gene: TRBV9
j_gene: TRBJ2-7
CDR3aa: CASSPEGRERYEQYF
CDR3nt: TGTGCCAGCAGCCCCGAGGGGCGGGAGCGGTACGAGCAGTACTTC

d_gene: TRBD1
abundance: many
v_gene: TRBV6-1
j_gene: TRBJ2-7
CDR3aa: CASSVGTGGSYEQYF
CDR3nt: TGTGCCAGCAGTGTAGGGACAGGGGGGTCCTACGAGCAGTACTTC

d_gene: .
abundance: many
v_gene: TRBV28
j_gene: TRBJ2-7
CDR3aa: CASSLGGQPYEQYF
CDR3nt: TGTGCCAGCAGTTTAGGGGGACAACCCTACGAGCAGTACTTC

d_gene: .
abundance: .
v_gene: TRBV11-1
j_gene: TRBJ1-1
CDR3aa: CASSTGPGLYTEAFF
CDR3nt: TGTGCCAGCAGCACGGGACCGGGGCTATACACTGAAGCTTTCTTT

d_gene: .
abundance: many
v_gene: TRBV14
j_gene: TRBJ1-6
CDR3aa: CASSQEVGGRGINSPLHF
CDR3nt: TGTGCCAGCAGCCAAGAAGTTGGGGGTCGGGGGATTAATTCACCCCTCCACTTT

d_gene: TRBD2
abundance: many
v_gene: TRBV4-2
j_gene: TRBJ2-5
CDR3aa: CASSTRLARETQYF
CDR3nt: TGTGCCAGCAGCACAAGACTAGCCCGAGAGACCCAGTACTTC

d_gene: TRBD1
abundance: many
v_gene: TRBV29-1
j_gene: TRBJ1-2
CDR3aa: CSVQGSTF
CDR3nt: TGCAGCGTACAGGGGAGCACCTTC

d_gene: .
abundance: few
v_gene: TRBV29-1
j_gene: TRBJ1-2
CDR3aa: CIGSDPHLSDYGYTF
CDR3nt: TGCATCGGATCGGACCCCCACCTGTCGGACTATGGCTACACCTTC

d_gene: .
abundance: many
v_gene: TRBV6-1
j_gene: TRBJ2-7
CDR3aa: CASSEVLASLYEQYF
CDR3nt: TGTGCCAGCAGTGAAGTGCTAGCATCTCTCTACGAGCAGTACTTC

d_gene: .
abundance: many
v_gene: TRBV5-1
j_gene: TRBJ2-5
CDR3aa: CASSLGTLQETQYF
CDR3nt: TGCGCCAGCAGCCTTGGGACTCTTCAAGAGACCCAGTACTTC

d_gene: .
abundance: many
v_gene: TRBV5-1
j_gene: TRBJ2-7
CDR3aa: CASSSVDREQYF
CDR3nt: TGCGCCAGCAGCTCGGTTGATCGCGAGCAGTACTTC

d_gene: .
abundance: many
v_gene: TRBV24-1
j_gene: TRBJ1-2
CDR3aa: CATSDPWGYGYTF
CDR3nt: TGTGCCACCAGTGACCCCTGGGGGTATGGCTACACCTTC

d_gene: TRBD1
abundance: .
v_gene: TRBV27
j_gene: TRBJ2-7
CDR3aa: CASSPGTELGEQYF
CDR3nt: TGTGCCAGCTCCCCCGGGACAGAGTTAGGGGAGCAGTACTTC

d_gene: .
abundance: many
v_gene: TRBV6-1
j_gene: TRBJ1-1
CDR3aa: CASSEGRGFGFTEAFF
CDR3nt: TGTGCCAGCAGTGAGGGCAGGGGATTCGGATTTACTGAAGCTTTCTTT

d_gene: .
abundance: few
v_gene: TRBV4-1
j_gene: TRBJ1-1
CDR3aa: CASSQVPTGLDTEAFF
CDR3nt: TGCGCCAGCAGCCAAGTCCCCACAGGGTTAGACACTGAAGCTTTCTTT

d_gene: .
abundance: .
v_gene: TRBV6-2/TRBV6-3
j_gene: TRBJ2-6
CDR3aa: CASSYYSRAGANVLTF
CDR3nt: TGTGCCAGCAGTTACTATTCACGGGCTGGGGCCAACGTCCTGACTTTC

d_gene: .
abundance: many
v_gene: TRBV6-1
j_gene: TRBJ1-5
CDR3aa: CASRGRGSNQPQHF
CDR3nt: TGTGCCAGTCGCGGCAGGGGAAGCAATCAGCCCCAGCATTTT

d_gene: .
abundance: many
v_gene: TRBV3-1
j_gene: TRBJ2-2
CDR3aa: CASSQAGELFF
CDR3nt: TGTGCCAGCAGCCAAGCCGGGGAGCTGTTTTTT

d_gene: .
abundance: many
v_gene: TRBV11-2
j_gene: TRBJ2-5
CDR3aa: CASSPQGLETQYF
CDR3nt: TGTGCCAGCAGCCCTCAGGGTTTGGAGACCCAGTACTTC

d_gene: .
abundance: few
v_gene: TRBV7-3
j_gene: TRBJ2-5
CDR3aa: CASSLKDGAETQYF
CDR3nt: TGTGCCAGCAGCTTAAAGGACGGAGCAGAGACCCAGTACTTC

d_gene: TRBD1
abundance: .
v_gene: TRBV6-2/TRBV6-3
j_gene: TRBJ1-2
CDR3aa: CASSYSSGTGKGYTF
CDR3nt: TGTGCCAGCAGTTACTCGAGCGGGACAGGGAAGGGCTACACCTTC

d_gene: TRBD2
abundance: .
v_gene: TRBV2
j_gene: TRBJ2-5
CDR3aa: CASSQGLAEETQYF
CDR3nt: TGTGCCAGCAGTCAGGGACTAGCAGAAGAGACCCAGTACTTC

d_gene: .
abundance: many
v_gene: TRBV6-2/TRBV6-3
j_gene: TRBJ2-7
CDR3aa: CASSPGPHYEQYF
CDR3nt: TGTGCCAGCAGCCCCGGGCCGCACTACGAGCAGTACTTC

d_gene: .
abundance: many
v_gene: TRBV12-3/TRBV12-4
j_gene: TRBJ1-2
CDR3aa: CASSFLADGYTF
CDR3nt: TGTGCCAGCAGTTTTTTGGCGGATGGCTACACCTTC

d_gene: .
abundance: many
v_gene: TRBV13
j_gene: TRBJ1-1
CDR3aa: CASSPGGTLKAFF
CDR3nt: TGTGCCAGCAGCCCCGGTGGGACACTTAAAGCTTTCTTT

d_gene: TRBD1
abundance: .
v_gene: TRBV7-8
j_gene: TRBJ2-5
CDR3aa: CASSHGTVQETQYF
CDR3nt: TGTGCCAGCAGCCACGGGACAGTTCAAGAGACCCAGTACTTC

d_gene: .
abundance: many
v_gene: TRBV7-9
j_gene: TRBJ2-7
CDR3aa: CASSTVGEGAYEQYF
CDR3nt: TGTGCCAGCAGCACCGTTGGGGAAGGCGCGTACGAGCAGTACTTC

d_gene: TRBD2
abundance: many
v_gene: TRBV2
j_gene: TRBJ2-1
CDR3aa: CAGGTSGRNEQFF
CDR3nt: TGTGCCGGAGGGACTAGCGGGAGAAATGAGCAGTTCTTC

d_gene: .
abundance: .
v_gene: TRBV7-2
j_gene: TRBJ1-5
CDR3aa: CASSLGGFGQPQHF
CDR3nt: TGTGCCAGCAGCTTAGGAGGCTTCGGTCAGCCCCAGCATTTT

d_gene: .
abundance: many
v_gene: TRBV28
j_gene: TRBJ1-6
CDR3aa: CASSLAGFNSPLHF
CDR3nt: TGTGCCAGCAGTTTAGCGGGGTTTAATTCACCCCTCCACTTT

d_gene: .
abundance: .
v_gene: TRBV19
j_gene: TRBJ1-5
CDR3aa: CASSREGSRNQPQHF
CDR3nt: TGTGCCAGTAGTAGAGAGGGGTCCAGAAATCAGCCCCAGCATTTT

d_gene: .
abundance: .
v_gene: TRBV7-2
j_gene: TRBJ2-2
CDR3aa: CASSLGTGHGELFF
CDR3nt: TGTGCCAGCAGCTTAGGGACGGGGCACGGGGAGCTGTTTTTT

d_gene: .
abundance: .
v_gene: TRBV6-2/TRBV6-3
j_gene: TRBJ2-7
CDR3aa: CASTIPPYEQYF
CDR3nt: TGTGCCAGCACGATCCCCCCCTACGAGCAGTACTTC

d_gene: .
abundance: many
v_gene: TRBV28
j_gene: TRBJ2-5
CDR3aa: CASSLGPRDQETQYF
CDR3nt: TGTGCCAGCAGTTTGGGCCCGCGGGACCAAGAGACCCAGTACTTC

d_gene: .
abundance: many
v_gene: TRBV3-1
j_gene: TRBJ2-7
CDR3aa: CASSQVDSSYEQYF
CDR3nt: TGTGCCAGCAGCCAAGTCGACAGCTCCTACGAGCAGTACTTC

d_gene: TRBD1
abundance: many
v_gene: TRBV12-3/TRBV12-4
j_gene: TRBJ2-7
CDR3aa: CASSLPTGTGVDYEQYF
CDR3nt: TGTGCCAGCAGCCTACCCACCGGGACAGGTGTAGACTACGAGCAGTACTTC

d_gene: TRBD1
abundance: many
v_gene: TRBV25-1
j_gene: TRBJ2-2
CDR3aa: CASSALTGVGELFF
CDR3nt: TGTGCCAGCAGTGCACTAACAGGGGTTGGGGAGCTGTTTTTT

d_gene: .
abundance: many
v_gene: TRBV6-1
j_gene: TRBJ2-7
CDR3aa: CASSVVTQGHYEQYF
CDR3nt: TGTGCCAGCAGTGTTGTGACACAGGGCCATTACGAGCAGTACTTC